The source of this T cell receptor (beta chain) is a study of blood T cell repertoires in COVID-19. Turning to the study itself: Sites across the United States, Italy and Spain contributed samples from acute and convalescent COVID-19.

Measured with immunoSEQ multiplex PCR; TCRdb has only the in-frame clones, and not every one. The data contain about 150,000 clones, 84% of them seen just once; the ten biggest clones take up 5.8%. Contact with a PCR-confirmed or clinician-diagnosed COVID-19 case occurred within 2 weeks of entry. Sequencing used PBMCs or T cells enriched from blood (not recorded which). This clonotype originated in a woman aged 45-65 years who had been exposed to COVID-19.

The CDR3 nucleotides read TGTGCCATCAGGGCGACAGGGGGGGGAGATACGCAGTATTTT. Translating gives CAIRATGGGDTQYF. This chain connects TRBV10-3 to TRBJ2-3; 9 bases match TRBD1. CDR3 length: 14 amino acids. Trimming removed 6 bases from V and 5 bases from J; junction bases left unmatched: 6. In germline, CDR1 is ENHRY, CDR2 SYGVKD.